The TCR beta chain described here comes from a study of sequential checkpoint blockade in melanoma. Turning to the study itself: Both treatment sequences were followed by maintenance nivolumab. Matched biopsies came pretreatment and at week 13 for twenty-two patients.

Points on this clone: Its cognate antigen is unknown.

As to treatment: randomized to nivolumab then ipilimumab (arm A) or the reverse (arm B). No patient had prior DNA-damaging chemotherapy. The data were produced by immunoSEQ multiplex PCR, yet TCRdb's version contains in-frame clones alone and is incomplete. Here the sample spans a few thousand clones, 22% being singletons. The V and J ends lost 6 bases and 5 bases, in that order; junction bases with no gene match: 4. The germline gives CDR1 LNHDA, CDR2 SQIVND (reference sequence). This CDR3 has 13 residues. Points from the study as a whole: For nivolumab-first patients, baseline tumor clonality was associated with response.

Sample: tumor tissue (inferred from file names), taken from a patient given nivolumab and ipilimumab in sequence. This TCR was sampled from a human donor with melanoma. This chain links TRBV19 with TRBJ2-7, with 10 bases aligning to TRBD2. In nucleotides, the CDR3 is TGTGCCAGTAGCACGGGACTAGCGAACGAGCAGTACTTC. This codes for CASSTGLANEQYF.